The entry that follows covers one TCR beta chain sequence. Its target is not known. Germline V gene lookup returns CDR1 SGHVS and CDR2 FQNEAQ. The CDR3 is made up of 13 amino acids. With 2 bases removed from V and 6 bases from J, the gap between germline ends came to 10 bases. PCR involved 60 Vbeta and 13 Jbeta primers. This table comes from immunoSEQ multiplex PCR, and its TCRdb copy is limited to in-frame clones, with some not included. The sample includes roughly 120,000 clones. This sample is part of a study of cytomegalovirus exposure and HLA in healthy donors. The study's findings and limits: Cytomegalovirus-associated status was assigned to roughly 160 TCR beta chains. Later on, a genetic analysis was performed. It linked a missense variant in DCLRE1C with V- and J-gene trimming of TCR beta. Most TCR beta V segments were productive about 87% or about 30% of the time in an earlier analysis. In vitro data verified three CMV-associated chains as specific for CMV antigens.

This chain joins TRBV7-8 and TRBJ1-2, with D tentatively TRBD1 (5 bases). This sequence was found in a man aged 18 to 30 in good health and CMV-seronegative. The sequencing input was PBMCs. CDR3 region: CASSLRGAHGYTF. CDR3 coding DNA: TGTGCCAGCAGCTTACGCGGGGCCCATGGCTACACCTTC.